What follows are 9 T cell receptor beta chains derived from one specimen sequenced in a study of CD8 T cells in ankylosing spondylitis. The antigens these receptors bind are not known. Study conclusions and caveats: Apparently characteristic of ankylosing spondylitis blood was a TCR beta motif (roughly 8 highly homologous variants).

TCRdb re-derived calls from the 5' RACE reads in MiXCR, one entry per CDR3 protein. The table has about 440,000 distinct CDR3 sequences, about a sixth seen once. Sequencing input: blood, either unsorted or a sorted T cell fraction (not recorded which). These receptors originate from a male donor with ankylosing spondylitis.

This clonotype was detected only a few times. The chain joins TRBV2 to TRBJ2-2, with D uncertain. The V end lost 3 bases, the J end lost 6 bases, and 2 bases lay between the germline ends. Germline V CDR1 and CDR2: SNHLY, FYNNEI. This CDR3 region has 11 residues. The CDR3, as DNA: TGTGCCAGCAGTGATTCCGGGGAGCTGTTTTTT. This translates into CASSDSGELFF.

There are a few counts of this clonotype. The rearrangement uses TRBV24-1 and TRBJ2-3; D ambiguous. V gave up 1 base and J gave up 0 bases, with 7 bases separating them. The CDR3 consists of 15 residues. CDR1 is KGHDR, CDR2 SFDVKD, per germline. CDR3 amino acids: CATSDFGVSTDTQYF. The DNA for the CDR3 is TGTGCCACCAGTGATTTTGGGGTGAGCACAGATACGCAGTATTTT.

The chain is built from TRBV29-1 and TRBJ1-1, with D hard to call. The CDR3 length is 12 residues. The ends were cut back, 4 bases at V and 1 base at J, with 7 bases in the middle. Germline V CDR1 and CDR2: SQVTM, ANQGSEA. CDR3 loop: CSVGSRNTEAFF. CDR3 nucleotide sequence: TGCAGCGTTGGCAGTAGGAACACTGAAGCTTTCTTT.

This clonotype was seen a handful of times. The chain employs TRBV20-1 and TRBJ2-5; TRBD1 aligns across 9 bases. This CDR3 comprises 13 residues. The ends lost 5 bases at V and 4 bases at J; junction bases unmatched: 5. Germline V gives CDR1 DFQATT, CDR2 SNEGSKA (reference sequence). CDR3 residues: CSAGDRVSETQYF. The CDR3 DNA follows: TGCAGTGCTGGGGACAGGGTCTCAGAGACCCAGTACTTC.

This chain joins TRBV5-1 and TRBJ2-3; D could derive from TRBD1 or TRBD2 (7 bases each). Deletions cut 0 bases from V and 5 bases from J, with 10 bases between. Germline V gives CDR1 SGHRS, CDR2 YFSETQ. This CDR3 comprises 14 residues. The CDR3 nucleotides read TGCGCCAGCAGCTTGGCCAGGGGGGGAGATACGCAGTATTTT. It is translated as CASSLARGGDTQYF.

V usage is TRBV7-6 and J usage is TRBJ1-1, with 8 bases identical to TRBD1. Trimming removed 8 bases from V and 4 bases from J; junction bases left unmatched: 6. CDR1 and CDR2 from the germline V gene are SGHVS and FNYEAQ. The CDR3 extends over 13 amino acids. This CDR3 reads CASVKQGGTEAFF. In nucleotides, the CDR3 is TGTGCCAGCGTAAAACAGGGGGGCACTGAAGCTTTCTTT. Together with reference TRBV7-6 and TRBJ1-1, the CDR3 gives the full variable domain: GAGVSQSPRYKVTKRGQDVALRCDPISGHVSLYWYRQALGQGPEFLTYFNYEAQQDKSGLPNDRFSAERPEGSISTLTIQRTEQRDSAMYRCASVKQGGTEAFFGQGTRLTVV.

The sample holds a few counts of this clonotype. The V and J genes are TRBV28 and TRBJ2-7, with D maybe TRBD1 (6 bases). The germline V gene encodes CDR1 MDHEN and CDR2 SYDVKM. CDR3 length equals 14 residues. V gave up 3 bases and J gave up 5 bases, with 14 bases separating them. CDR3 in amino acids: CASSFQGKRNEQYF. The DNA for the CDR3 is TGTGCCAGCAGTTTTCAGGGGAAGAGGAACGAGCAGTACTTC.

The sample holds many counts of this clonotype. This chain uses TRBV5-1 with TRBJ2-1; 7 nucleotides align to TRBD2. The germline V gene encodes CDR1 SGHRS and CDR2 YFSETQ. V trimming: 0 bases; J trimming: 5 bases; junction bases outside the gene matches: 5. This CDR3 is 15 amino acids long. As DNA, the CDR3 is TGCGCCAGCAGCTTGGGGCTAGCGGTAAACAATGAGCAGTTCTTC. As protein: CASSLGLAVNNEQFF.

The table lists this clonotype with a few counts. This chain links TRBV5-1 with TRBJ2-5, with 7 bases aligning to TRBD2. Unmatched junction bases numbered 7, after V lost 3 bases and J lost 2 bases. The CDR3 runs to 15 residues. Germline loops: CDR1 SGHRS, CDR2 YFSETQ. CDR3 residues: CASSSWGGQQETQYF. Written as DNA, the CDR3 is TGCGCCAGCAGCTCATGGGGGGGTCAACAAGAGACCCAGTACTTC. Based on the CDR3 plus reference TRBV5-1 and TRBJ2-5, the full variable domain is KAGVTQTPRYLIKTRGQQVTLSCSPISGHRSVSWYQQTPGQGLQFLFEYFSETQRNKGNFPGRFSGRQFSNSRSEMNVSTLELGDSALYLCASSSWGGQQETQYFGPGTRLLVL.